The 8 T cell receptor beta chains below come from one sample, sequenced in a study of blood T cells in healthy people across ages. Using a J-beta primer mix together with a sample-barcoded 5' primer, a second PCR was run for roughly 6 to 11 cycles. From the 5' RACE reads, TCRdb called clonotypes with MiXCR, one entry per CDR3 protein. The sample records 1.8 million or so distinct CDR3 sequences, more than 35% being singletons. Input material: blood. The source of these receptors is a human donor in good health.

In its sample, this clonotype was seen many times. The rearrangement joins TRBV20-1 to TRBJ2-5; 9 bases are shared with TRBD1. The CDR3 spans 14 residues. Trimming at V came to 6 bases and at J to 2 bases, leaving 7 bases not matched to a gene. CDR1 DFQATT and CDR2 SNEGSKA come from the germline V gene (reference sequence). This chain's CDR3 is CSARTGTGQETQYF. CDR3 DNA sequence: TGCAGTGCAAGAACCGGGACAGGGCAAGAGACCCAGTACTTC.

Ten or more counts support this clonotype. The genes are TRBV12-3 or TRBV12-4 and TRBJ1-2; no clear D gene. This CDR3 spans 15 amino acids. The ends were cut back, 2 bases at V and 0 bases at J, with 10 bases in the middle. CDR3 in DNA: TGTGCCAGCAGTTTACGGCACCTAGCTAACTATGGCTACACCTTC. It translates to CASSLRHLANYGYTF.

This clonotype was seen more than once but under ten times. This CDR3 reads CSALKPGQGFGQYF. Here the CDR3 DNA reads TGCAGTGCCTTAAAGCCCGGACAGGGATTCGGGCAGTACTTC. The chain links TRBV20-1 to TRBJ2-4; TRBD1 matches at 8 bases. CDR3 length: 14 amino acids. Per the germline V gene, CDR1 is DFQATT and CDR2 is SNEGSKA (reference sequence). With 6 bases clipped from V and 13 bases from J, the junction kept 17 bases outside the gene matches.

Comment on this clonotype: This sequence is one base from a far larger clone and is likely a read error. The gene calls are TRBV5-1 and TRBJ1-2; D call uncertain. Per the germline V gene, CDR1 is SGHRS and CDR2 is YFSETQ. This CDR3 spans 13 amino acids. The CDR3: CANSLRVNYGYTF. CDR3 DNA sequence: TGCGCCAACAGCTTGAGGGTTAACTATGGCTACACCTTC.

This clonotype was counted only a few times. CDR3 coding DNA: TGTGCCATCACCGAAGGAAACAGGGGCGAAAAACTGTTTTTT. This encodes CAITEGNRGEKLFF. The rearrangement links TRBV10-3 to TRBJ1-4; 7 nucleotides line up with TRBD1. Trimming at V came to 7 bases and at J to 8 bases, leaving 10 bases not matched to a gene. Germline V gene sequence: CDR1 ENHRY, CDR2 SYGVKD. CDR3 length: 14 residues.

The J gene is TRBJ2-7, the V gene TRBV5-1, with D tentatively TRBD1 (5 bases). The CDR3 covers 13 residues. The germline V and J ends were trimmed by 3 bases and 5 bases, with 12 bases remaining between them. Germline V gene data show CDR1 as SGHRS and CDR2 as YFSETQ. Written as DNA, the CDR3 is TGCGCCAGCAGCTCGGCTACAGGACACGAGCAGTACTTC. It is translated as CASSSATGHEQYF.

This clonotype came up many times. V and J are TRBV24-1 and TRBJ2-7, with D unclear. Trimming shortened V by 6 bases and J by 0 bases, and 8 bases separated the two germline ends. CDR3 length: 13 amino acids. Germline CDR1 and CDR2: KGHDR and SFDVKD. The CDR3 bases are TGTGCCACCAGTTCTCTAAGCTCCTACGAGCAGTACTTC. Encoded protein: CATSSLSSYEQYF.

This clonotype was picked up a small number of times. This chain joins TRBV5-5 and TRBJ1-1; 7 nucleotides agree with TRBD1. The CDR3 is 17 amino acids. The V gene's germline CDR1 is SGHKS and CDR2 YYEKEE (reference sequence). The J segment lost 0 bases and the V segment lost 0 bases, leaving 8 bases of the junction unmatched. The CDR3 region is CASSLEGARAVNTEAFF. The DNA of the CDR3 is TGTGCCAGCAGCTTGGAGGGGGCCCGGGCTGTGAACACTGAAGCTTTCTTT.